A single sample gave rise to the 8 T cell receptor beta chains below, sequenced in a study of cytomegalovirus exposure and HLA in healthy donors (dated by TCRdb to the late 2010s). Libraries were made using the immunoSEQ multiplex PCR assay. A mixture of 60 forward primers for TCR Vbeta segments and 13 reverse primers for TCR Jbeta segments was used in the multiplex PCR. Held by TCRdb, this immuneACCESS table contains in-frame sequences only and omits some clones. Under half of the omission traces to an unresolved V gene where checked; the cause of the rest is unknown. The sample table contains some 150,000 clones; only one count was recorded for roughly 80% of them. The ten most abundant clones make up around 1.5% of the sample. Sample: PBMCs. The origin of the receptors is a female donor in good health and CMV-seronegative.

The rearrangement uses TRBV6-5 and TRBJ2-1; the match to TRBD1 covers 9 bases. J was trimmed by 11 bases and V by 6 bases; bases with no gene match: 14. Germline CDR1 and CDR2: MNHEY and SVGAGI. The CDR3 spans 15 residues. The CDR3 reads CASSLTGTGRDKQFF. The CDR3, as DNA: TGTGCCAGCAGCCTTACCGGGACAGGGAGAGATAAGCAGTTCTTC.

The chain combines TRBV18 with TRBJ1-4; D unresolved. Germline V gene data show CDR1 as KGHSH and CDR2 as LQKENI. The CDR3 contains 15 residues. V lost 3 bases and J lost 3, with 11 bases in between. The CDR3, as DNA: TGTGCCAGCTCACCTACGAGGGCAGCTAATGAAAAACTGTTTTTT. Protein: CASSPTRAANEKLFF.

This sequence joins TRBV7-2 and TRBJ2-7; 7 bases match TRBD2. This CDR3 contains 13 residues. CDR1 is SGHTA and CDR2 is FQGNSA in the germline V gene. Trimming took 8 bases from V and 1 from J; bases not matched to a gene: 5. CDR3 protein: CASASGGSYEQYF. CDR3 coding DNA: TGTGCCAGCGCTTCCGGGGGGTCCTACGAGCAGTACTTC.

The CDR3 sequence: CASSPRTGPNEQFF. The CDR3 coding sequence is TGTGCCAGCAGCCCCCGGACAGGGCCGAATGAGCAGTTCTTC. The rearrangement links TRBV11-2 to TRBJ2-1; the match to TRBD1 covers 8 bases. Trimming took 5 bases from V and 7 from J; bases not matched to a gene: 7. The CDR3 length is 14 residues. Germline lookup yields CDR1 SGHAT and CDR2 FQNNGV.

The chain is built from TRBV5-6 and TRBJ1-1; D possibly corresponds to TRBD1 (5 bases). The ends were cut back, 0 bases at V and 6 bases at J, with 12 bases in the middle. The CDR3 spans 14 residues. CDR1 SGHDT and CDR2 YYEEEE come from the germline V gene. Here the CDR3 reads CASSLEGSYPEAFF. The DNA for the CDR3 is TGTGCCAGCAGCTTGGAGGGGTCCTATCCTGAAGCTTTCTTT.

This clone was observed a single time. This rearrangement joins TRBV6-1 to TRBJ2-5; D is unclear. This CDR3 is 13 amino acids long. Per germline, CDR1 MNHNS and CDR2 SASEGT. V was shortened by 7 bases and J by 4 bases, with 13 bases between the two germline ends. CDR3 DNA: TGTGCCAGCAAAAGAGCAGCGTCAGAGACCCAGTACTTC. As protein: CASKRAASETQYF.

The V and J genes are TRBV28 and TRBJ1-1, with D perhaps TRBD1 (6 bases). CDR3 length: 17 amino acids. V was trimmed by 6 bases and J by 5 bases, leaving 25 bases between them. Germline V gene lookup returns CDR1 MDHEN and CDR2 SYDVKM. The CDR3 spells CASSLLRGGSPATEAFF. In nucleotides, the CDR3 is TGTGCCAGCAGCTTACTTAGGGGGGGCTCACCAGCTACTGAAGCTTTCTTT.

The chain joins TRBV28 to TRBJ2-7; TRBD2 might be the D (6 bases). Looked up from germline, CDR1 is MDHEN and CDR2 is SYDVKM. V lost 6 bases, J lost 0 bases, and 12 bases lay in between. CDR3 length: 14 amino acids. For the CDR3, the DNA is TGTGCCAGCAGGGGGGGAGATAGCTCCTACGAGCAGTACTTC. Encoded protein: CASRGGDSSYEQYF.